This T cell receptor (beta chain) originates from a study of blood T cell repertoires in COVID-19. Looking at the study overall: Collection of acute and convalescent COVID-19 samples took place in the United States, Italy and Spain. PBMCs, B-cell-depleted T cells, or T cells provided the cDNA or gDNA that made up the material.

In the original workflow: Estimation of nucleated cell counts relied on the amplification of reference gene primers. TCRdb's copy holds only in-frame clones and misses some; the assay was immunoSEQ multiplex PCR. The V and J calls and clone size were taken over from that table, and D and trimming were inferred from the DNA. The repertoire holds 200,000 or so clones, with over 75% as singletons. With 1 base removed from V and 4 bases from J, the gap between germline ends came to 15 bases. This CDR3 has 16 residues. Germline V gives CDR1 MDHEN, CDR2 SYDVKM. The sequence was collected from a human donor in a cohort sampled during active COVID-19. The chain joins TRBV28 to TRBJ2-3, with D uncertain. Source material: peripheral blood. CDR3 nucleotides: TGTGCCAGCAGTTTATTTTCCTGGCCCAGTCCAGATACGCAGTATTTT. This encodes CASSLFSWPSPDTQYF.